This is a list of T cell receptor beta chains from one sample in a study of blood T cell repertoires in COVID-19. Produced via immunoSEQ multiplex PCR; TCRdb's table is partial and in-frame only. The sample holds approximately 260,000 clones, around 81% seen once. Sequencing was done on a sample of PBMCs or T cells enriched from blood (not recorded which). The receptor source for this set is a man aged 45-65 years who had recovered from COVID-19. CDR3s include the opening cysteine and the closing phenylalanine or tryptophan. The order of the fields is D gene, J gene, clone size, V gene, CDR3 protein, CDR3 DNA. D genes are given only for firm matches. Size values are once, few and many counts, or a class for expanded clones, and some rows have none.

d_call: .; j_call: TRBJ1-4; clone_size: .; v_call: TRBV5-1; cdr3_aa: CASSLGGTVREKLFF; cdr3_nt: TGCGCCAGCAGCTTGGGGGGGACTGTCCGGGAAAAACTGTTTTTT
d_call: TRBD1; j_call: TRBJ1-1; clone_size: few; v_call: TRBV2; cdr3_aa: CASTPNRGRTEAFF; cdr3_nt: TGTGCCAGCACACCCAACAGGGGGCGAACTGAAGCTTTCTTT
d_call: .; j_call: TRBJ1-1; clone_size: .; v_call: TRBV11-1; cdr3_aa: CASSSQGPLPNTEAFF; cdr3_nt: TGTGCCAGCAGCTCACAGGGACCTTTACCGAACACTGAAGCTTTCTTT
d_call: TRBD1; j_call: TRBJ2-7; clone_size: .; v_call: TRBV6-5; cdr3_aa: CASSYPDRGYEQYF; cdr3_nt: TGTGCCAGCAGTTATCCGGACAGGGGGTACGAGCAGTACTTC
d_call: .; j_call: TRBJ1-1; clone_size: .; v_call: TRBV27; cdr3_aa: CASSLFRPGQRMNTEAFF; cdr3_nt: TGTGCCAGCAGTTTATTTAGACCAGGGCAACGGATGAACACTGAAGCTTTCTTT
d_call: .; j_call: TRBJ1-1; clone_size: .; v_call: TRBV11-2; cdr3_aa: CASSLDAGRSEAFF; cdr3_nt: TGTGCCAGCAGCTTAGACGCGGGACGCTCGGAAGCTTTCTTT
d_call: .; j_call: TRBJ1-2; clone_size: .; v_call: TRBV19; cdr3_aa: CASSTTGYGYTF; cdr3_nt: TGTGCCAGTAGTACGACAGGTTATGGCTACACCTTC
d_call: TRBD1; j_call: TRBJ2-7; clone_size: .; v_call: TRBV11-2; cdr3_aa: CASSSTGTGTYEQYF; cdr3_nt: TGTGCCAGCAGCTCCACCGGGACAGGAACCTACGAGCAGTACTTC
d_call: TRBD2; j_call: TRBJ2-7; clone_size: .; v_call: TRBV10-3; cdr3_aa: CAISGTSGRGSYEQYF; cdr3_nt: TGTGCCATCAGTGGGACTAGCGGGAGAGGGTCCTACGAGCAGTACTTC
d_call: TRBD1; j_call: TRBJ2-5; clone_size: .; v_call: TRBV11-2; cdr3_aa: CASIPDVRTGNETQYF; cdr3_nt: TGTGCCAGCATCCCAGACGTCAGGACAGGGAATGAGACCCAGTACTTC
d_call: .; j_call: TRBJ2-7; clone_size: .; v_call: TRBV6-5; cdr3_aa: CATYGSDEGTEQYF; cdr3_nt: TGTGCCACATACGGGAGCGACGAAGGGACCGAGCAGTACTTC
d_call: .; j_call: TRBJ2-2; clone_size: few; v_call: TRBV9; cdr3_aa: CASSGLDSAVGELFF; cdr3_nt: TGTGCCAGCAGCGGGCTGGACTCGGCAGTCGGGGAGCTGTTTTTT
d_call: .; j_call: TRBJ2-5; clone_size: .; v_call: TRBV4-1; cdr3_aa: CASSQDPRETQYF; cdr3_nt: TGCGCCAGCAGCCAAGATCCCAGGGAGACCCAGTACTTC
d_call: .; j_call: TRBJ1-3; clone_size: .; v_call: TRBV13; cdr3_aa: CASSLGGRQDAGNTIYF; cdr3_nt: TGTGCCAGCAGCTTAGGGGGTCGACAGGACGCTGGAAACACCATATATTTT
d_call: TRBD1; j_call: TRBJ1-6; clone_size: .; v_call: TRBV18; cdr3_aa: CASSQNSGTGKSPLHF; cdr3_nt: TGTGCCAGCTCACAAAACTCCGGGACAGGGAAATCCCCCCTCCACTTT
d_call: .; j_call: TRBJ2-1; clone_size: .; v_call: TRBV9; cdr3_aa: CASSVGGRSEQFF; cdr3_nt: TGTGCCAGCAGCGTCGGCGGTCGAAGTGAGCAGTTCTTC
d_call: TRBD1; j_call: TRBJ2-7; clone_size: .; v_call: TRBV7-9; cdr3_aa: CASSQETGVGEQYF; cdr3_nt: TGTGCCAGCAGCCAAGAGACAGGGGTGGGCGAGCAGTACTTC
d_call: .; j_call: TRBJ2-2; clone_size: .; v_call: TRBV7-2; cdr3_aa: CASSLLATGELFF; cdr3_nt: TGTGCCAGCAGCTTATTGGCAACCGGGGAGCTGTTTTTT
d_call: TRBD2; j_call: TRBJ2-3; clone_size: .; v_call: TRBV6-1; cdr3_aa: CASSEQAGGYTDTQYF; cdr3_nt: TGTGCCAGCAGTGAACAGGCGGGGGGGTACACAGATACGCAGTATTTT
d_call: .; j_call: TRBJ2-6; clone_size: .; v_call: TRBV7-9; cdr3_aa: CASSPSLFSGANVLTF; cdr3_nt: TGTGCCAGCAGCCCCTCCCTTTTCTCTGGGGCCAACGTCCTGACTTTC
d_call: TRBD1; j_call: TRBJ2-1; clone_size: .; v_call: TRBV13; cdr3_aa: CASSPTGTGSNEQFF; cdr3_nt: TGTGCCAGCAGCCCCACCGGGACAGGGTCGAATGAGCAGTTCTTC
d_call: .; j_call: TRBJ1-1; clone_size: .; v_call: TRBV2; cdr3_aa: CAPRVAEAFF; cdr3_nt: TGTGCCCCCAGGGTGGCTGAAGCTTTCTTT
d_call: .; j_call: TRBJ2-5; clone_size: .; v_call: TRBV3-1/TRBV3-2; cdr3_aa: CASSHPTGIKETQYF; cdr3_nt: TGTGCCAGCAGCCACCCGACGGGGATTAAAGAGACCCAGTACTTC
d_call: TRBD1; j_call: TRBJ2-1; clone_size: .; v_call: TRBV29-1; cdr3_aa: CRAGTGSNEQFF; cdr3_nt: TGCAGGGCCGGGACAGGGAGCAATGAGCAGTTCTTC
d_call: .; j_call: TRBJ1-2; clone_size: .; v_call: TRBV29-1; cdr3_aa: CSVLLGDYGYTF; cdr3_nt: TGCAGCGTTCTACTCGGGGACTATGGCTACACCTTC
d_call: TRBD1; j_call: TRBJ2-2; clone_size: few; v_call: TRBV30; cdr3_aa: CAYRGSTGELFF; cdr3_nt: TGTGCCTACAGGGGGAGCACCGGGGAGCTGTTTTTT
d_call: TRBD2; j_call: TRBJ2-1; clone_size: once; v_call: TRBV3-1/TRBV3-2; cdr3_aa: CASSPGTSGIFGEQFF; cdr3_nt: TGTGCCAGCAGTCCCGGGACTAGCGGGATCTTTGGTGAGCAGTTCTTC
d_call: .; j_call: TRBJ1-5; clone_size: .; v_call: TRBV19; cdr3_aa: CASTITGRNNQPQHF; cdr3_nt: TGTGCCAGTACCATCACAGGGCGCAACAATCAGCCCCAGCATTTT
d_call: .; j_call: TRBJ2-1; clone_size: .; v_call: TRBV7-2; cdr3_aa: CASSLDGRDYEQFF; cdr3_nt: TGTGCCAGCAGCTTAGATGGCAGGGACTATGAGCAGTTCTTC
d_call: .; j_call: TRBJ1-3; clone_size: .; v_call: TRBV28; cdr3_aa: CASRGGRGAFGNTIYF; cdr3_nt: TGTGCCAGCAGGGGAGGGAGGGGGGCCTTCGGAAACACCATATATTTT
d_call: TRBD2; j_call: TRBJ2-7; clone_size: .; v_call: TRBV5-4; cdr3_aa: CASSLVTSGGKQYF; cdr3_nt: TGTGCCAGCAGCTTGGTAACTAGCGGGGGGAAGCAGTACTTC
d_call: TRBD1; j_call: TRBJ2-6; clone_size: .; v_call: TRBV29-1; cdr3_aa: CSVPTPGQGTGANVLTF; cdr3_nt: TGCAGCGTCCCAACGCCGGGACAGGGGACTGGGGCCAACGTCCTGACTTTC
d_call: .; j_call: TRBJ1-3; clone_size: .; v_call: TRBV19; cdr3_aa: CASKLSGDEDTIYF; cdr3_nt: TGTGCCAGTAAACTTTCAGGGGACGAAGACACCATATATTTT
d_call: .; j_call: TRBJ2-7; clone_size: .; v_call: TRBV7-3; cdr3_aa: CASSSGLESYEQYF; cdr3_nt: TGTGCCAGCAGCTCCGGACTGGAATCCTACGAGCAGTACTTC
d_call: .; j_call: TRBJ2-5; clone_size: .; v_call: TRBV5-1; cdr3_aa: CASSLGTDQETQYF; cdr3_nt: TGCGCCAGCAGCTTGGGGACAGATCAAGAGACCCAGTACTTC
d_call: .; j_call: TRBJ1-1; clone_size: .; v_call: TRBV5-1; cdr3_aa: CASSLVATSTEAFF; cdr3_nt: TGCGCCAGCAGCTTGGTGGCCACGTCCACTGAAGCTTTCTTT
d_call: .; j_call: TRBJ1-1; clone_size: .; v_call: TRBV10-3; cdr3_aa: CAISESNLVIREAFF; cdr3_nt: TGTGCCATCAGTGAGTCGAACTTGGTGATACGTGAAGCTTTCTTT